What follows is one T cell receptor (beta chain) and its context. Antigen specificity is unknown. This sample stems from a study of cytomegalovirus exposure and HLA in healthy donors. Study-wide results and limits: While the bulk of TCR sequences proved rare, some public TCRs turned up in many donors.

Germline CDR1 reads LNHNV; CDR2 reads YYDKDF (reference sequence). This CDR3 is built from 16 residues. V trimming: 9 bases; J trimming: 4 bases; junction bases outside the gene matches: 9. In the PCR, 60 Vbeta and 13 Jbeta primers were used. Generated by immunoSEQ multiplex PCR, the TCRdb table keeps only in-frame clones and is missing some. The sample lists roughly 200,000 clones, 77% seen once, with 3.5% to 4.5% in the top ten. The chain employs TRBV15 and TRBJ2-1; 13 bases fit TRBD2. The TCR comes from a woman aged 60-70 years in good health and CMV-seropositive. Sequenced sample: PBMCs. The CDR3 DNA reads TGTGCCACTAAGAGGACTAGCGGGAGTTTGTACAATGAGCAGTTCTTC. This gives the protein CATKRTSGSLYNEQFF.